The TCR beta chain described here comes from a study of response to subunit inactivated influenza vaccine listed by TCRdb under 2018. Background for the entire study: Deep quantitative profiling of the T cell receptor repertoire was used in the study to follow responses to a trivalent subunit inactivated influenza vaccine.

From a lookup of the germline V gene (reference sequence), CDR1 and CDR2 are SGHAT and FQDESV. The CDR3, from cysteine to phenylalanine, totals 18 residues. The retained sequence is limited to the CDR3, 54 bases, with the frame set at the first base. Trimming removed 6 bases from V and 3 bases from J; the gene matches leave 19 bases unexplained. General conclusions and limits of the study: It was suggested by the authors that each seasonal influenza vaccination may recruit only a limited number of new T cells.

Comments on this clonotype: The antigen it recognizes is unknown. The sample holds no much larger clone one base away, and base qualities are not on file.

Library creation used RT-PCR. The run used an Illumina HiSeq 2500. In TCRdb, the public reads were trimmed at Q25 with fastp and aligned with MiXCR, with productive beta chains retained. Rows with a matching CDR3 protein are joined into one entry that keeps the most common DNA and genes. Within this sample are hundreds of thousands of distinct CDR3 sequences, with 11% of them counted one time only. The ten largest account for 8% to 13% of the sample. The same sample was also used in a study of T cells expressing NK-cell markers. That second report states: 5'RACE template switching, by which a universal primer site and unique molecular identifiers were added, was used to make TCR beta cDNA libraries. Roughly 8 donors provided sorted CD3+CD56+NKG2C+, CD3+CD56+NKG2C- and CD3+CD56-NKG2C+ T-cell subsets, whose TCR beta-chain repertoires were profiled. Among the eight sequenced donors, only one was HCMV-seronegative, while the other seven were HCMV-seropositive. To restrict sorting to alphabetaTCR-expressing T cells, an anti-gammadeltaTCR antibody was added in several experiments. In six donors, the dominant CD3+CD56+NKG2C+ clonotypes ranked among the top 10 CD8+ clonotypes, making up 1.0-7.0% of CD8+ T cells. Those dominant clonotypes were again the most abundant among CD3+CD56-NKG2C+ cells in a handful of donors, at about 25-60.1%. It remained unclear whether the expanded NKG2C-expressing T cell clones were specific for HCMV antigens. The eight sequenced donors were randomly selected healthy volunteers, three men and five women. HCMV-specific IgG was detected in serum with a commercial ELISA kit to determine HCMV serostatus. Peripheral blood mononuclear cells were isolated from blood by Ficoll density gradient centrifugation. For about six donors, bulk peripheral blood T-cell repertoires were additionally sequenced from unsorted PBMC. cDNA synthesis was primed from the TCR beta constant segment and was followed by two successive PCR amplification steps. Sequencing of the libraries produced 2 x 150 bp reads on Illumina HiSeq 2000/2500, MiSeq or NextSeq. MIGEC was used to demultiplex reads and group reads by UMI, and MiTCR was used to assemble and quantify clonotypes. To exclude erroneous sequences, only TCR cDNA sequences supported by at least two reads were retained. The tcR package was used for downstream repertoire analysis, with clonotypes matched between fractions based on CDR3 nucleotide sequence plus V segment. VDJmatch was used to annotate antigen specificity against VDJdb, with one amino acid substitution allowed in CDR3.

Rearrangement joined TRBV11-1 to TRBJ1-2, with TRBD1 matching 7 junction bases. The receptor was isolated from a man aged 50-60 years who received an inactivated influenza vaccine. Donor details come from another sample of the same person, matched by shared clones. Sequencing used PBMCs from blood, obtained on the day of vaccination. The DNA is as follows: TGTGCCAGCAGTCGCTTGGGTGACGGTGGGACAGATCACTATGGCTACACCTTC. This codes for CASSRLGDGGTDHYGYTF.